A single sample gave rise to the 30 T cell receptor beta chains below, sequenced in a study of blood T cell repertoires in COVID-19. Generated by immunoSEQ multiplex PCR, the TCRdb table keeps only in-frame clones and is missing some. The data hold more than 110,000 clones, with around 82% observed a single time. The sample consisted of peripheral blood. These receptors were collected from a human donor in a cohort sampled during active COVID-19.

The sample holds a few counts of this clone. The rearrangement uses TRBV5-1 and TRBJ1-1, with unresolved D. With 7 bases removed from V and 2 bases from J, the gap between germline ends came to 18 bases. This CDR3 region has 15 residues. Germline V gives CDR1 SGHRS, CDR2 YFSETQ. DNA of the CDR3: TGCGCCAGCCGGACGTCTTCGGGATACAACACTGAAGCTTTCTTT. Protein sequence: CASRTSSGYNTEAFF.

This chain uses TRBV5-1 with TRBJ2-7; maybe TRBD1 (6 bases). Trimming stripped 2 bases from V and 2 bases from J, with 11 bases between. The CDR3 has 14 amino acids. Germline CDR1 is SGHRS and CDR2 is YFSETQ. CDR3 amino acids: CASSFQTGPYEQYF. In DNA form, the CDR3 reads TGCGCCAGCAGCTTTCAGACAGGTCCCTACGAGCAGTACTTC. Full variable domain (missing parts from reference TRBV5-1 and TRBJ2-7): KAGVTQTPRYLIKTRGQQVTLSCSPISGHRSVSWYQQTPGQGLQFLFEYFSETQRNKGNFPGRFSGRQFSNSRSEMNVSTLELGDSALYLCASSFQTGPYEQYFGPGTRLTVT.

The gene calls are TRBV2 and TRBJ2-7, with 8 bases that match TRBD1. The CDR3 runs to 12 residues. Looked up from germline, CDR1 is SNHLY and CDR2 is FYNNEI. V lost 8 bases, J lost 4 bases, and 4 bases stayed unmatched. This CDR3 is CASHRGAYEQYF. The CDR3 coding sequence is TGTGCCAGCCACAGGGGGGCGTACGAGCAGTACTTC.

The rearrangement links TRBV28 to TRBJ2-7; 7 bases line up with TRBD1. From germline, CDR1 is MDHEN and CDR2 SYDVKM. The CDR3 runs to 15 residues. Losses at the gene ends were 5 bases for V and 2 bases for J; bases not matched to a gene: 9. The chain's CDR3 is CASSPMIQGPYEQYF. The CDR3, as DNA: TGTGCCAGCAGTCCCATGATACAGGGGCCCTACGAGCAGTACTTC.

This clone was found a few times. V is TRBV7-3 and J is TRBJ1-6, with D hard to call. There are 13 residues in the CDR3. Trimming cost V 0 bases and J 7 bases, with 4 bases left between them. Germline V gene data show CDR1 as SGHTA and CDR2 as FQGTGA. The chain's CDR3 is CASSLTLNSPLHF. For the CDR3, the DNA is TGTGCCAGCAGCTTAACTCTGAATTCACCCCTCCACTTT.

The J gene is TRBJ2-3, the V gene TRBV11-2, with 9 bases aligning to TRBD2. In germline, CDR1 is SGHAT, CDR2 FQNNGV. CDR3 length: 17 amino acids. J lost 2 bases, V lost 3 bases, and 9 bases had no gene match. The chain's CDR3 is CASSFELAGSNTDTQYF. The CDR3 DNA follows: TGTGCCAGCAGCTTTGAGCTAGCGGGGTCTAACACAGATACGCAGTATTTT.

The chain uses TRBV19 and TRBJ2-3; D gene unclear. V shed 3 bases and J shed 5 bases, with 3 bases lying between them. This CDR3 region has 11 residues. Germline CDR1 reads LNHDA; CDR2 reads SQIVND (reference sequence). In nucleotides, the CDR3 is TGTGCCAGTAGTATTAAAGATACGCAGTATTTT. It translates to CASSIKDTQYF.

This rearrangement joins TRBV5-1 to TRBJ2-1, with 9 bases matching TRBD1. The CDR3 has 16 amino acids. The germline V gene has CDR1 SGHRS and CDR2 YFSETQ. V gave up 4 bases and J gave up 5 bases; unmatched junction bases: 10. CDR3 protein: CASSLPGTGFNNEQFF. In nucleotides, the CDR3 is TGCGCCAGCAGCCTCCCCGGGACAGGGTTTAACAATGAGCAGTTCTTC.

By sample share, this clone is medium-sized. This chain uses TRBV7-9 with TRBJ2-5, with 8 bases fitting TRBD2. Germline loops: CDR1 SEHNR, CDR2 FQNEAQ (reference sequence). The V segment lost 4 bases and the J segment 1 base; nucleotides outside the gene matches: 5. The CDR3 covers 15 residues. The CDR3 spells CASSSPTSGQETQYF. CDR3 coding DNA: TGTGCCAGCAGCTCCCCTACTAGCGGCCAAGAGACCCAGTACTTC.

V and J are TRBV19 and TRBJ1-1; tentatively, D is TRBD1 (6 bases). CDR1 LNHDA and CDR2 SQIVND come from the germline V gene (reference sequence). V lost 5 bases, J lost 5 bases, and 15 bases lay in between. The CDR3 totals 14 residues. The CDR3, as DNA: TGTGCCAGTAGTCGTCAGGGGACGGGGACTGAAGCTTTCTTT. It codes for CASSRQGTGTEAFF.

The gene calls are TRBV2 and TRBJ1-1; possibly TRBD1 for D (6 bases). CDR1 SNHLY and CDR2 FYNNEI come from the germline V gene. The V end was cut by 4 bases, the J end by 3 bases, with 9 bases between. CDR3 length: 13 residues. CDR3 sequence reads: CASSAQGYTEAFF. DNA for the CDR3: TGTGCCAGCAGTGCACAGGGTTACACTGAAGCTTTCTTT.

The V and J genes are TRBV5-4 and TRBJ1-6; perhaps TRBD1 as D (5 bases). With 0 bases removed from V and 4 bases from J, the gap between germline ends came to 14 bases. Germline CDR1 SGHNT, CDR2 YYREEE (reference sequence). The CDR3 spans 17 residues. CDR3: CASSLAPARGYNSPLHF. CDR3 bases: TGTGCCAGCAGCTTGGCCCCTGCGCGGGGGTATAATTCACCCCTCCACTTT.

The J gene is TRBJ1-6, the V gene TRBV7-2, with D possibly matching TRBD1 (6 bases). Trimming took 5 bases from V and 2 from J, leaving 16 bases between them. This CDR3 is built from 17 residues. CDR1 is SGHTA and CDR2 is FQGNSA in the germline V gene. CDR3 DNA: TGTGCCAGCAGCCCGGGCATATGGGACACCTATAATTCACCCCTCCACTTT. This translates into CASSPGIWDTYNSPLHF.

The chain has TRBV2 and TRBJ1-1, with TRBD1 as a possible D gene (5 bases). The ends were cut back, 6 bases at V and 1 base at J, with 12 bases in the middle. Germline values: CDR1 SNHLY, CDR2 FYNNEI. The CDR3 consists of 14 residues. CDR3 sequence (DNA): TGTGCCAGCAGAGCGGGACTGGGGAACACTGAAGCTTTCTTT. Its translation: CASRAGLGNTEAFF.

The chain joins TRBV29-1 to TRBJ2-7; maybe TRBD1 (5 bases). This CDR3 is 12 amino acids long. CDR1 SQVTM and CDR2 ANQGSEA come from the germline V gene. Trimming left V 4 bases short and J 4 bases short, with 11 bases between. The CDR3 bases are TGCAGCGTTGTCCGGGCAGGGTACGAGCAGTACTTC. This codes for CSVVRAGYEQYF.

The gene calls are TRBV5-1 and TRBJ2-7, with TRBD1 matching 7 bases. Germline V lookup: CDR1 SGHRS, CDR2 YFSETQ. The CDR3 has 15 amino acids. J lost 3 bases, V lost 4 bases, and 10 bases had no gene match. The CDR3 reads CASSLRDRKYYEQYF. The CDR3 DNA reads as TGCGCCAGCAGCCTCCGGGACAGAAAATACTACGAGCAGTACTTC.

The chain is built from TRBV9 and TRBJ1-1; tentatively, D is TRBD1 (6 bases). The germline V gene encodes CDR1 SGDLS and CDR2 YYNGEE. The CDR3 is 15 residues long. Deletions cut 0 bases from V and 4 bases from J, with 13 bases between. The CDR3 nucleotides read TGTGCCAGCAGCGTAGCGGCAGGGGTCGGCACTGAAGCTTTCTTT. Amino acids: CASSVAAGVGTEAFF.

The CDR3 is CASSEVRGGGGELFF. The CDR3 DNA follows: TGTGCCAGCAGCGAGGTGCGGGGGGGCGGCGGGGAGCTGTTTTTT. This rearrangement joins TRBV5-4 to TRBJ2-2, with 9 bases matching TRBD2. Germline V lookup: CDR1 SGHNT, CDR2 YYREEE (reference sequence). CDR3 size: 15 residues. The ends lost 4 bases at V and 7 bases at J; junction bases unmatched: 8.

This chain uses TRBV5-1 with TRBJ2-2, with 7 bases identical to TRBD1. In germline, CDR1 is SGHRS, CDR2 YFSETQ. This CDR3 is 15 amino acids long. V lost 4 bases and J lost 2; bases outside the gene matches: 5. The CDR3 here is CASSPGQINTGELFF. Here the CDR3 DNA reads TGCGCCAGCAGCCCGGGACAGATAAACACCGGGGAGCTGTTTTTT.

This clone was seen only a few times. Other DNA sequences from this sample encode an identical CDR3 as well. The chain couples TRBV10-3 to TRBJ1-1; possible D gene TRBD1, 5 bases. Germline V lookup: CDR1 ENHRY, CDR2 SYGVKD. Trimming removed 3 bases from V and 0 bases from J, with 8 bases in between. The CDR3 loop spans 14 amino acids. DNA of the CDR3: TGTGCCATCAGTGATCGGGGGATGAACACTGAAGCTTTCTTT. Translating gives CAISDRGMNTEAFF.

The chain is built from TRBV19 and TRBJ1-1; no firm D call. The CDR3 is made up of 16 amino acids. V lost 5 bases and J lost 1, with 17 bases in between. Germline CDR1 reads LNHDA; CDR2 reads SQIVND (reference sequence). The CDR3 loop is CASSHRRLVKNTEAFF. CDR3 coding DNA: TGTGCCAGTAGTCATAGGAGGCTTGTTAAGAACACTGAAGCTTTCTTT.

This rearrangement joins TRBV14 to TRBJ1-2; D uncertain. This CDR3 is 13 amino acids long. Trimming pared 2 bases from V and 5 bases from J, leaving 9 bases between. CDR1 and CDR2 from the germline V gene are SGHDN and FVKESK. This CDR3 is CASSQLELYGYTF. CDR3 in DNA: TGTGCCAGCAGCCAACTCGAACTTTATGGCTACACCTTC.

The chain is built from TRBV5-1 and TRBJ2-3; possibly TRBD2 for D (6 bases). The V end lost 6 bases, the J end lost 0 bases, and 14 bases lay between the germline ends. CDR1 and CDR2 (germline): SGHRS, YFSETQ. The length of the CDR3 is 15 residues. CDR3 sequence reads: CASIRRDSSTDTQYF. CDR3 DNA sequence: TGCGCCAGCATCCGACGGGACTCGAGCACAGATACGCAGTATTTT.

The chain recombines TRBV5-1 with TRBJ2-2; a possible D gene is TRBD1 (6 bases). In germline, CDR1 is SGHRS, CDR2 YFSETQ. The CDR3 spans 14 residues. V was cut by 7 bases and J by 3 bases, with 13 bases left in between. The CDR3 sequence: CASDTGLHTGELFF. The CDR3 DNA reads as TGCGCCAGCGATACAGGGCTCCACACCGGGGAGCTGTTTTTT. The complete variable domain, with remaining parts taken from reference TRBV5-1 and TRBJ2-2, reads KAGVTQTPRYLIKTRGQQVTLSCSPISGHRSVSWYQQTPGQGLQFLFEYFSETQRNKGNFPGRFSGRQFSNSRSEMNVSTLELGDSALYLCASDTGLHTGELFFGEGSRLTVL.

In regard to this clone: The sample contains more than one DNA sequence encoding this CDR3. CDR3 coding DNA: TGCGCCAGCAGCTTGCCGGGGAATGGCTACACCTTC. Encoded protein: CASSLPGNGYTF. J is TRBJ1-2 and V is TRBV5-1; the D is unclear. The CDR3 spans 12 residues. CDR1 and CDR2 from the germline V gene are SGHRS and YFSETQ. Trimming removed 1 base at V and 6 bases at J, with 7 bases between.

This clone was detected only a few times. This rearrangement joins TRBV7-2 to TRBJ2-7; 16 bases map to TRBD2. Per the germline V gene, CDR1 is SGHTA and CDR2 is FQGNSA. Germline trimming cut 5 bases from V and 4 bases from J; bases unmatched to any gene: 5. The CDR3 has 16 residues. CDR3 region: CASSLGLAGGRYEQYF. As DNA, the CDR3 is TGTGCCAGCAGCCTGGGACTAGCGGGGGGGAGGTACGAGCAGTACTTC.

The chain recombines TRBV19 with TRBJ1-1, with D possibly matching TRBD1 (5 bases). Germline-derived CDR1 and CDR2 are LNHDA and SQIVND (reference sequence). The germline V and J ends were trimmed by 5 bases and 3 bases, with 13 bases remaining between them. The CDR3 runs to 14 residues. CDR3 region: CASSLQTAYTEAFF. For the CDR3, the DNA is TGTGCCAGTAGTTTACAGACAGCTTACACTGAAGCTTTCTTT.

This clone was recorded many times. V usage is TRBV5-1 and J usage is TRBJ1-1; D is undetermined. Germline lookup yields CDR1 SGHRS and CDR2 YFSETQ. The CDR3 spans 16 residues. Trimming cost V 4 bases and J 0 bases, with 16 bases left between them. The CDR3 DNA reads as TGCGCCAGCAGCGCGGGCCCAAACCCCATGAACACTGAAGCTTTCTTT. Amino acids: CASSAGPNPMNTEAFF.

The J gene is TRBJ1-2, the V gene TRBV10-2; D uncertain. V gave up 2 bases and J gave up 8 bases, with 21 bases separating them. The CDR3 is 16 amino acids. CDR1 and CDR2 (germline): WSHSY, SAAADI. This CDR3 is CASSELRRRGRSGYTF. For the CDR3, the DNA is TGCGCCAGCAGTGAGCTTCGGCGTCGAGGGAGAAGCGGCTACACCTTC.

The rearrangement uses TRBV9 and TRBJ1-1, with 8 bases matching TRBD1. Germline V lookup: CDR1 SGDLS, CDR2 YYNGEE. The length of the CDR3 is 14 residues. Germline trimming cut 1 base from V and 1 base from J; bases unmatched to any gene: 0. CDR3 sequence (DNA): TGTGCCAGCAGCGTAACAGGGGGGAACACTGAAGCTTTCTTT. This gives the protein CASSVTGGNTEAFF.